This T cell receptor (beta chain) was identified during a study of T-cell memory formation after mild COVID-19. Study overall: The TCR clusters were mostly specific to one donor. Findings and caveats of the study: Within pre-infection memory, some responding clones were found, suggesting cross-reactive memory joined. Most CD4+ clones that shrank were in CM and EM, while CD8+ ones turned up in EMRA. Day 15 to 85 contracting clones showed balanced CD4/CD8; day 15 to 37 expanders favored CD4+.

The CDR3 covers 13 residues. The germline V and J ends were trimmed by 2 bases and 0 bases, with 5 bases remaining between them. CDR1 is MNHNY, CDR2 SVGAGI, per germline (reference sequence). TCRdb passed the 5' RACE reads through MiXCR, listing each CDR3 protein once. The sample lists 500,000 to 600,000 distinct CDR3 sequences; roughly 17% were seen once. In this sample, this clonotype turned up a few times. The target antigen is unknown. The rearrangement joins TRBV6-6 to TRBJ2-7; D uncertain. This receptor was obtained from an adult woman who had mild COVID-19 (a few samples of this study predate the infection). Cell type and time point are not known. Sequencing was carried out using PBMCs or a T cell subset sorted from them (not recorded which). CDR3 sequence (DNA): TGTGCCAGCAGTTACGAACGCTCCTACGAGCAGTACTTC. Translating gives CASSYERSYEQYF.